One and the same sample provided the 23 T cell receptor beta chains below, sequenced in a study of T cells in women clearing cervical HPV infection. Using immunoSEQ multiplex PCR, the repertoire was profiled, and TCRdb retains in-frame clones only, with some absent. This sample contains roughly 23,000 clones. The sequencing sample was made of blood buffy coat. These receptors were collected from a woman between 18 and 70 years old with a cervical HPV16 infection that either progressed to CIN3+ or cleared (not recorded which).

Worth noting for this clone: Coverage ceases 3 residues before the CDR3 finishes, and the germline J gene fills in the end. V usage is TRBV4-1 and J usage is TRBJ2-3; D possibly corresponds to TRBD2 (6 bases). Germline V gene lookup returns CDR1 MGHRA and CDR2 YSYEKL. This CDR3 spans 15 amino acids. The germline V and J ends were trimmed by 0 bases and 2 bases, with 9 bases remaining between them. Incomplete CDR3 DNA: TGCGCCAGCAGCCAAGAGGTAGCGGTCACAGATACG. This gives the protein CASSQEVAVTDT. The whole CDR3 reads CASSQEVAVTDTQYF.

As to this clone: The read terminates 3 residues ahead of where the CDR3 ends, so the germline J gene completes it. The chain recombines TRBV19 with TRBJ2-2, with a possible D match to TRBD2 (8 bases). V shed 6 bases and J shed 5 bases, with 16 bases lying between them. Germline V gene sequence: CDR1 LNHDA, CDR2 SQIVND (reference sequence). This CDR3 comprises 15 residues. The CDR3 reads CASSRGTSWTGELFF. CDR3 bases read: TGTGCCAGTAGCAGGGGGACTAGTTGGACCGGGGAG. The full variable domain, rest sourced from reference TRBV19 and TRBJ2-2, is DGGITQSPKYLFRKEGQNVTLSCEQNLNHDAMYWYRQDPGQGLRLIYYSQIVNDFQKGDIAEGYSVSREKKESFPLTVTSAQKNPTAFYLCASSRGTSWTGELFFGEGSRLTVL.

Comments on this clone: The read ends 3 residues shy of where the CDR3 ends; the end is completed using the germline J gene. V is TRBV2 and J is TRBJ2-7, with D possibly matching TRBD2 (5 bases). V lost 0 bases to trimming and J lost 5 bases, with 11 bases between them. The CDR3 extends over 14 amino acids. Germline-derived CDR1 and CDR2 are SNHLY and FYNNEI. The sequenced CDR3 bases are TGTGCCAGCAGTGAAGCGCGGGTCCTGGACGAG. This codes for CASSEARVLDE. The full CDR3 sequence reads CASSEARVLDEQYF.

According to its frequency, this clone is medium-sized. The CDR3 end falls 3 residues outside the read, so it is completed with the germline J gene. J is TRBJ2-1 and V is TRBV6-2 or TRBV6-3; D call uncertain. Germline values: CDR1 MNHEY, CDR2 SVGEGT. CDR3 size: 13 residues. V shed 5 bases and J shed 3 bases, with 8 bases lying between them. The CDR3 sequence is CASSPLHYNEQFF. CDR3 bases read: TGTGCCAGCAGTCCCTTACACTACAATGAG.

CDR3 sequence: CSAAVSGGNPYEQYF. The covered CDR3 bases are TGCAGTGCTGCGGTTAGCGGGGGGAACCCCTACGAG. The genes are TRBV20-1 and TRBJ2-7; 10 bases are a match to TRBD2. The read is 3 residues too short to cover the CDR3 end, so that end is filled in from the germline J gene. Germline V gene sequence: CDR1 DFQATT, CDR2 SNEGSKA (reference sequence). Trimming removed 5 bases from V and 2 bases from J; junction bases left unmatched: 9. The CDR3 length is 15 residues.

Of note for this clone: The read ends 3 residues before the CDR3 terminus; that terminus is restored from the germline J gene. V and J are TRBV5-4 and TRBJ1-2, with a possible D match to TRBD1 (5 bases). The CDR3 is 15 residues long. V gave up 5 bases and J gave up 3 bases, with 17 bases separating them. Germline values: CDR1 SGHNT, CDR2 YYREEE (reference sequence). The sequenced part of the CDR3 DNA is TGTGCCAGCAGTCTGGGAGGAGTGGGGCACTATGGC. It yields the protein CASSLGGVGHYG. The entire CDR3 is CASSLGGVGHYGYTF.

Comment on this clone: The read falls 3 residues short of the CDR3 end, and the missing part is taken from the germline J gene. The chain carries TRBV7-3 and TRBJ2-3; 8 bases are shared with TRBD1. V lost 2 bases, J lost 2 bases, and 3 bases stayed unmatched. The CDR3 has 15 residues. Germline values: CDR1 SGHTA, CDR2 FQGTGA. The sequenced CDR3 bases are TGTGCCAGCAGCTTACAGGGGGCTAACACAGATACG. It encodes CASSLQGANTDT. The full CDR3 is CASSLQGANTDTQYF.

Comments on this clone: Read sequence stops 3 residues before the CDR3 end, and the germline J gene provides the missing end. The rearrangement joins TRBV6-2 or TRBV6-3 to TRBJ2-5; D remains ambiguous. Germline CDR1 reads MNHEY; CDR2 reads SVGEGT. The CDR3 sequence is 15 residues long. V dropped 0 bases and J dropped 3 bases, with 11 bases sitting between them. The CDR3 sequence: CASSYSFQFKETQYF. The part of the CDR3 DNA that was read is TGTGCCAGCAGTTACTCGTTCCAGTTCAAAGAGACC.

The CDR3 loop reads CASSLGSGSGTGELFF. The sequenced part of the CDR3 DNA is TGCGCCAGCAGTCTGGGGAGCGGGAGTGGCACCGGGGAG. V and J are TRBV5-1 and TRBJ2-2; TRBD2 agrees at 8 bases. The read ends 3 residues early relative to the CDR3; the germline J gene fills the gap. This CDR3 region has 16 residues. Germline CDR1 is SGHRS and CDR2 is YFSETQ. The V gene end was trimmed by 5 bases and the J gene end by 4 bases; junction bases not matched to a gene: 10.

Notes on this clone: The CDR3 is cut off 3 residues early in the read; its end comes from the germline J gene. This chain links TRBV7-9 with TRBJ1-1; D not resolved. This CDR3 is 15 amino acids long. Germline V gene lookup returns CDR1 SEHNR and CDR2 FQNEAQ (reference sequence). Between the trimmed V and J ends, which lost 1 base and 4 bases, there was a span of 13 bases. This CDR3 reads CASSLVPGRATEAFF. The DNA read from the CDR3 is TGTGCCAGCAGCTTAGTCCCAGGCAGAGCCACTGAA.

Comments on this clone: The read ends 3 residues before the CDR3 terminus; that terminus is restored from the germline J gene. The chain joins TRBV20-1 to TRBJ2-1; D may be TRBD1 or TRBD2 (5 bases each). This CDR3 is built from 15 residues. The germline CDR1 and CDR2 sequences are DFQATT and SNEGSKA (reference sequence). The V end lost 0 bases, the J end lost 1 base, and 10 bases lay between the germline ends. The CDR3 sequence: CSARDPRGSYNEQFF. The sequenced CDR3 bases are TGCAGTGCTAGAGATCCGAGGGGATCCTACAATGAG.

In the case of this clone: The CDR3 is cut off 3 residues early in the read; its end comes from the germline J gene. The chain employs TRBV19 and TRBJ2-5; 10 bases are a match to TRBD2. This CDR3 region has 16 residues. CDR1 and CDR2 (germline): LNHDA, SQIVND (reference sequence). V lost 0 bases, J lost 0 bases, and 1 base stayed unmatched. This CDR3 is CASSIEAGGYQETQYF. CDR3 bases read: TGTGCCAGTAGTATAGAAGCGGGGGGGTACCAAGAGACC.

The CDR3 DNA, read in part, is TGTGCCAGTAGTATAACTCGCGGGATGAGTCAAGAGACC. This sequence encodes CASSITRGMSQET. The full-length CDR3 reads as CASSITRGMSQETQYF. V usage is TRBV19 and J usage is TRBJ2-5; TRBD2 is a possible D gene (6 bases). The DNA ends 3 residues before the CDR3 does, and the rest of the CDR3 is filled in from the germline J gene. Germline-derived CDR1 and CDR2 are LNHDA and SQIVND (reference sequence). The CDR3 contains 16 residues. V was trimmed by 2 bases and J by 2 bases, leaving 15 bases between them.

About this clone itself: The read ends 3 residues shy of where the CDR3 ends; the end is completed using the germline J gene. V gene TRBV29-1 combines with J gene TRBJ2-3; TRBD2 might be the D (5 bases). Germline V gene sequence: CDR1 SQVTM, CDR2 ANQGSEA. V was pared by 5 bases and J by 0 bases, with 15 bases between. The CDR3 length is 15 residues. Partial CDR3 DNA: TGCAGCGTTTCGCGGGTTGGTGGGAGCACAGATACG. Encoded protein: CSVSRVGGSTDT. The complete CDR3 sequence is CSVSRVGGSTDTQYF.

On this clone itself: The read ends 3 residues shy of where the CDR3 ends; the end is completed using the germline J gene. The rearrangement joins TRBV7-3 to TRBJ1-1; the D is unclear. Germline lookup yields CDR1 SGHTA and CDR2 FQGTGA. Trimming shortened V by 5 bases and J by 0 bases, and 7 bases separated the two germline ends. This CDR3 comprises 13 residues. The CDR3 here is CASSQYMNTEAFF. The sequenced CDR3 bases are TGTGCCAGCAGCCAATACATGAACACTGAA.

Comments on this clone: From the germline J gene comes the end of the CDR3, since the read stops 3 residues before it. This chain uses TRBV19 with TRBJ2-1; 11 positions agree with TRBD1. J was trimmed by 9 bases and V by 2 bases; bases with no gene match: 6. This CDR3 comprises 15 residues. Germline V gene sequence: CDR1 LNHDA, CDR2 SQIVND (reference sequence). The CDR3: CASSIRTGGRSEQFF. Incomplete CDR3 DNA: TGTGCCAGTAGTATACGGACAGGGGGCCGAAGTGAG.

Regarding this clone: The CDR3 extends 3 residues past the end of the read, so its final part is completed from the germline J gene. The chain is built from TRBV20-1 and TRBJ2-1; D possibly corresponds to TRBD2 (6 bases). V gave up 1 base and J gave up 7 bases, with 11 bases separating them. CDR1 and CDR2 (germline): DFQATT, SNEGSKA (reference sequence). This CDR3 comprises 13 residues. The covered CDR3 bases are TGCAGTGCTAGAGGGCGGGATCTAAATGAG. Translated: CSARGRDLNE. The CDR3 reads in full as CSARGRDLNEQFF.

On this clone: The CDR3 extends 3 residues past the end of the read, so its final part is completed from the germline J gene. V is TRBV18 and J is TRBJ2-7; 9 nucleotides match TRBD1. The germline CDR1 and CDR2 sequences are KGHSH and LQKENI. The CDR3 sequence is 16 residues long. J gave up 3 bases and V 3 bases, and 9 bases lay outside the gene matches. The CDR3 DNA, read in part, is TGTGCCAGCTCACCGATACCGGGACAGGGAAGCTACGAG. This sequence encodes CASSPIPGQGSYE. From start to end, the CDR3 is CASSPIPGQGSYEQYF. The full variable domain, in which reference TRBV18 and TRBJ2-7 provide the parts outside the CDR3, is NAGVMQNPRHLVRRRGQEARLRCSPMKGHSHVYWYRQLPEEGLKFMVYLQKENIIDESGMPKERFSAEFPKEGPSILRIQQVVRGDSAAYFCASSPIPGQGSYEQYFGPGTRLTVT.

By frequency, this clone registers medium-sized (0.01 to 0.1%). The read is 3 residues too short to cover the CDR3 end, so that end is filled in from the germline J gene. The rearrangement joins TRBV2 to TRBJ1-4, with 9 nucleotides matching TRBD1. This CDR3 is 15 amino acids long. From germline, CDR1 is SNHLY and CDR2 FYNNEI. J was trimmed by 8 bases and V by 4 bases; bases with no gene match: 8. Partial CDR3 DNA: TGTGCCAGCAGTGCACAGGGGGCGCGAGGGGAAAAA. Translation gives CASSAQGARGEK. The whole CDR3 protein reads CASSAQGARGEKLFF.

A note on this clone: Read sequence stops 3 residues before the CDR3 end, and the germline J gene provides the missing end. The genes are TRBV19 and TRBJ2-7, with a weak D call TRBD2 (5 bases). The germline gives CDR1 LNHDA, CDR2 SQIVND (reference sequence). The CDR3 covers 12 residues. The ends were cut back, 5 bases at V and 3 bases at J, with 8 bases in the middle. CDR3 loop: CASSPGVYEQYF. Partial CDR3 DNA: TGTGCCAGTAGTCCCGGGGTCTACGAG.

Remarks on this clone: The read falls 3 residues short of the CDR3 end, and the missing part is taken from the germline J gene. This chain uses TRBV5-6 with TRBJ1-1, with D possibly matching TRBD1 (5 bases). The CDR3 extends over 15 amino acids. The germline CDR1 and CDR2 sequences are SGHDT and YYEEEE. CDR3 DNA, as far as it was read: TGTGCCAGTGGATCTCTTTGGCGCGGCGAAGGGGTA. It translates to CASGSLWRGEGV. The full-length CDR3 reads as CASGSLWRGEGVAFF.

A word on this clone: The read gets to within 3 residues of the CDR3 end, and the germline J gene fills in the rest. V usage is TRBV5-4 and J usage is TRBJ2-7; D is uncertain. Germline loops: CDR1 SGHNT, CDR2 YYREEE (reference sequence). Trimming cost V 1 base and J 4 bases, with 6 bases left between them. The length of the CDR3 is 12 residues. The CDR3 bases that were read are TGTGCCAGCAGCTTGAACAGATACGAG. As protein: CASSLNRYE. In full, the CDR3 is CASSLNRYEQYF. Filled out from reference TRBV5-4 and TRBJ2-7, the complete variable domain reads ETGVTQSPTHLIKTRGQQVTLRCSSQSGHNTVSWYQQALGQGPQFIFQYYREEENGRGNFPPRFSGLQFPNYSSELNVNALELDDSALYLCASSLNRYEQYFGPGTRLTVT.

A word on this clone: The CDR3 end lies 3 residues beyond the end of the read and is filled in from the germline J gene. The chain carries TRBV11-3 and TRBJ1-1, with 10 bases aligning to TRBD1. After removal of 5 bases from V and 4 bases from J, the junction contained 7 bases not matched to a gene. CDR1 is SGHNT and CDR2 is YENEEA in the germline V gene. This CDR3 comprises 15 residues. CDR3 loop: CASSPDRGRFTEAFF. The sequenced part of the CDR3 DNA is TGTGCCAGCAGCCCCGACAGGGGGCGGTTCACTGAA.